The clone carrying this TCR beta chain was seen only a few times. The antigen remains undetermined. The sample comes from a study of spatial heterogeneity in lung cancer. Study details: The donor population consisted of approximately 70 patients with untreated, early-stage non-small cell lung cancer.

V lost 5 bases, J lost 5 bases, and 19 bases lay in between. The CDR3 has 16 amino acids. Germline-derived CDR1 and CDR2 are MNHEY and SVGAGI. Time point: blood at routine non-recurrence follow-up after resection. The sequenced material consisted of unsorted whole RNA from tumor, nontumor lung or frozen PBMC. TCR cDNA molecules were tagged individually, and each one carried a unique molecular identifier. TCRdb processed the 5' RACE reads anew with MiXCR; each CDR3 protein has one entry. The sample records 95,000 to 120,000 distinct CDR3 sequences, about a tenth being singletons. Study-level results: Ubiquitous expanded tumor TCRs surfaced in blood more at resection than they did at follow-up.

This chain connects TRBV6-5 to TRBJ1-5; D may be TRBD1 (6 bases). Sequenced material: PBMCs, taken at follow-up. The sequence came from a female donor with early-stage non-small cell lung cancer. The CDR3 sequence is CASSPLGAGYDQPQHF. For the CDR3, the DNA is TGTGCCAGCAGTCCACTGGGGGCAGGGTATGATCAGCCCCAGCATTTT.